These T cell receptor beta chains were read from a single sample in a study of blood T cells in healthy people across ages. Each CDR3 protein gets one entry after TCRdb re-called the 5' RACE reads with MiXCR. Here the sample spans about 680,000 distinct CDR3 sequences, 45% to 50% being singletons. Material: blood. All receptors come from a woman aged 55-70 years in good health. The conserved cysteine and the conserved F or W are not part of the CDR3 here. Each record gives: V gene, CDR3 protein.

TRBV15,ATSISDSLSYEQY
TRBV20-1,SAGKPGMWDEQY
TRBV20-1,SATRDRGQTYEQY
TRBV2,AKIQRTGDNNEQF
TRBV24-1,ATSDSPKQTWDEQF
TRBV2,ASGRGGSLDTQY
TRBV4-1,ASSVGQGLYTDTQY
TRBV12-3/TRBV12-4,ASSNGVKTEAF
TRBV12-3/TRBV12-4,ASRPNREGEQY
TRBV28,ASSSPGVSGANVLT
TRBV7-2,ASSVQGQGYEQY
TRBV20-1,SATKGSSGRNEQF
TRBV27,ASNSRGSGLGHKQY
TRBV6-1,ASSHRLWGF
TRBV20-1,SASWLAGVEWDTQY